A selection of T cell receptor beta chains follows, all from one sample in a study of T cell repertoires in cytomegalovirus infection. For these receptors, no antigen is known. One entry per CDR3 protein results from TCRdb running MiXCR on the reads. The sample has around 710,000 distinct CDR3 sequences, almost 30% seen once; the top ten hold about an eighth. The sequencing used cultured CD8+ T cells from PBMCs, collected from culture after CMV antigen stimulation. These TCRs come from a human donor in good health (CMV status not recorded). Some clones in this sample may be carry-over from other donors' samples. Each CDR3 is given with its conserved first and last residue. The D gene is left open where the match is weak. Only some rows state a clone size, as once, few, many or a class for expanded clones.

NA	TRBJ1-1	NA	TRBV20-1	CKDRNTEAFF	TGCAAAGACAGGAACACTGAAGCTTTCTTT
TRBD1	TRBJ2-1	few	TRBV6-2/TRBV6-3	CASSYSRTGPYNEQFF	TGTGCCAGCAGTTACTCGAGGACAGGGCCGTACAATGAGCAGTTCTTC
NA	TRBJ1-6	NA	TRBV19	CASRLWTGGNSPLHF	TGTGCCAGTAGGTTGTGGACGGGAGGGAATTCACCCCTCCACTTT
NA	TRBJ1-3	NA	TRBV19	CASSRISGNTIYF	TGTGCCAGTAGTCGCATCTCTGGAAACACCATATATTTT
TRBD1	TRBJ2-7	NA	TRBV19	CASRHRGRDEQYF	TGTGCCAGTAGGCACAGGGGTAGGGACGAGCAGTACTTC
TRBD1	TRBJ1-5	NA	TRBV6-5	CASSSYAPGTGSDQPQHF	TGTGCCAGCAGTTCCTATGCCCCCGGGACAGGGAGCGATCAGCCCCAGCATTTT
NA	TRBJ2-2	once	TRBV6-2/TRBV6-3	CASTQGGELFF	TGTGCCAGCACTCAGGGCGGGGAGCTGTTTTTT
NA	TRBJ2-5	once	TRBV2	CASFEGTQYF	TGTGCCAGCTTTGAGGGGACCCAGTACTTC
TRBD2	TRBJ2-1	NA	TRBV7-6	CASSSTSGALMEQFF	TGTGCCAGCAGCTCTACTAGCGGGGCCCTAATGGAGCAGTTCTTC
TRBD2	TRBJ2-5	NA	TRBV4-3	CASSQEASGGAYETQYF	TGCGCCAGCAGCCAAGAGGCGAGCGGGGGGGCCTATGAGACCCAGTACTTC
NA	TRBJ1-5	few	TRBV28	CASSLSRGDQPQHF	TGTGCCAGCAGTTTGTCTCGAGGGGATCAGCCCCAGCATTTT
NA	TRBJ1-2	NA	TRBV27	CASKTGLTYGYTF	TGTGCCAGCAAAACAGGGTTAACCTATGGCTACACCTTC
NA	TRBJ2-2	NA	TRBV28	CASSPPRPTRTTGELFF	TGTGCCAGCAGTCCCCCCAGACCCACCCGAACCACCGGGGAGCTGTTTTTT
NA	TRBJ2-1	NA	TRBV5-6	CASSLEGSGHNEQFF	TGTGCCAGCAGCTTGGAGGGCAGCGGGCACAATGAGCAGTTCTTC
NA	TRBJ2-5	NA	TRBV10-2	CASSGWDIRETQYF	TGCGCCAGCAGTGGATGGGACATACGGGAGACCCAGTACTTC
TRBD1	TRBJ2-1	NA	TRBV7-9	CASSTRDRGVSTYNEQFF	TGTGCCAGCAGCACCCGGGACAGGGGAGTCTCTACCTACAATGAGCAGTTCTTC
TRBD2	TRBJ2-1	NA	TRBV6-1	CASSEVAGGPNEQFF	TGTGCCAGCAGTGAAGTAGCGGGGGGGCCGAATGAGCAGTTCTTC
TRBD2	TRBJ2-5	few	TRBV10-2	CASSSGKRGYQETQYF	TGCGCCAGCAGCTCCGGCAAGCGGGGCTACCAAGAGACCCAGTACTTC
NA	TRBJ1-2	NA	TRBV13	CASSLAPRQDPYGYTF	TGTGCCAGCAGCTTAGCGCCCCGACAGGATCCCTATGGCTACACCTTC
TRBD2	TRBJ2-7	NA	TRBV12-3/TRBV12-4	CASSFRGGAGNDYEQYF	TGTGCCAGCAGTTTTCGGGGGGGGGCAGGCAATGACTACGAGCAGTACTTC
TRBD1	TRBJ2-7	NA	TRBV5-4	CASSKTGEAYEQYF	TGTGCCAGCAGCAAAACAGGGGAAGCCTACGAGCAGTACTTC
TRBD1	TRBJ2-7	few	TRBV6-1	CASSGDRHNSYEQYF	TGTGCCAGCAGTGGGGACAGGCACAACTCCTACGAGCAGTACTTC
NA	TRBJ2-1	NA	TRBV27	CASSLSSFLYNEQFF	TGTGCCAGCAGTTTAAGTAGCTTCTTATACAATGAGCAGTTCTTC
TRBD1	TRBJ1-4	NA	TRBV25-1	CASSGDRGATNEKLFF	TGTGCCAGCAGCGGGGACAGGGGTGCAACTAATGAAAAACTGTTTTTT
TRBD2	TRBJ2-1	few	TRBV19	CASSLADYNEQFF	TGTGCCAGTAGTCTAGCGGACTACAATGAGCAGTTCTTC
NA	TRBJ2-7	few	TRBV12-3/TRBV12-4	CASSSRVYEQYF	TGTGCCAGCAGTTCCCGGGTCTACGAGCAGTACTTC
TRBD2	TRBJ2-2	few	TRBV7-2	CASSLEGRGWSRTGELFF	TGTGCCAGCAGCTTAGAGGGGCGGGGGTGGTCTCGGACCGGGGAGCTGTTTTTT
NA	TRBJ2-7	few	TRBV5-4	CASSLVGRSSYEQYF	TGTGCCAGCAGCTTAGTCGGGAGAAGCTCCTACGAGCAGTACTTC
TRBD1	TRBJ1-5	many	TRBV7-9	CASSLVSGGAGQPQHF	TGTGCCAGCAGCTTAGTTTCAGGGGGCGCGGGTCAGCCCCAGCATTTT
TRBD2	TRBJ2-5	many	TRBV7-2	CASSYSGGVQETQYF	TGTGCCAGCAGCTACAGCGGGGGGGTCCAAGAGACCCAGTACTTC
NA	TRBJ2-7	NA	TRBV3-1	CASSQGQGKYF	TGTGCCAGCAGCCAAGGCCAAGGGAAGTACTTC
NA	TRBJ1-5	few	TRBV28	CASSLFFQPQHF	TGTGCCAGCAGTTTATTTTTTCAGCCCCAGCATTTT
TRBD1	TRBJ1-1	NA	TRBV9	CASSATGGDTEAFF	TGTGCCAGCAGCGCCACAGGGGGGGACACTGAAGCTTTCTTT
NA	TRBJ1-5	many	TRBV7-9	CASSLAGRQPQHF	TGTGCCAGCAGCTTAGCAGGTCGTCAGCCCCAGCATTTT
NA	TRBJ2-1	few	TRBV7-9	CASIIGGPSLNEQFF	TGTGCCAGCATCATTGGGGGGCCCAGCTTAAATGAGCAGTTCTTC
TRBD2	TRBJ2-7	many	TRBV7-8	CASSPVRTSGPGAYEQYF	TGTGCCAGCAGCCCTGTACGGACTAGCGGCCCTGGGGCCTACGAGCAGTACTTC
NA	TRBJ2-7	few	TRBV2	CASSEARQGRSEQYF	TGTGCCAGCAGTGAAGCGCGGCAGGGGAGAAGCGAGCAGTACTTC
TRBD2	TRBJ2-1	once	TRBV27	CASTQGAGGPGEQFF	TGTGCCAGCACCCAAGGTGCGGGGGGGCCGGGTGAGCAGTTCTTC
NA	TRBJ2-5	few	TRBV6-6	CASSEYRTPETQYF	TGTGCCAGCAGTGAGTACAGGACGCCAGAGACCCAGTACTTC
NA	TRBJ1-1	NA	TRBV12-3/TRBV12-4	CATTPRTNTEAFF	TGTGCCACTACCCCAAGGACGAACACTGAAGCTTTCTTT
NA	TRBJ1-2	NA	TRBV6-5	CASSWMGSGGYTF	TGTGCCAGCAGCTGGATGGGGAGCGGTGGCTACACCTTC
TRBD2	TRBJ2-3	NA	TRBV5-4	CASSLGLAGDSTDTQYF	TGTGCCAGCAGCTTGGGACTAGCGGGGGATTCCACAGATACGCAGTATTTT
TRBD1	TRBJ1-1	few	TRBV27	CASSFRSGGTNTEAFF	TGTGCCAGCAGTTTTAGGTCAGGGGGAACTAACACTGAAGCTTTCTTT
NA	TRBJ2-4	NA	TRBV6-1	CASSTDRVHNSIQYF	TGTGCCAGCAGTACGGACAGAGTTCATAATAGCATTCAGTACTTC
NA	TRBJ1-6	NA	TRBV15	CATRDTSSYNSPLHF	TGTGCCACCAGGGACACGAGCTCCTATAATTCACCCCTCCACTTT
NA	TRBJ2-1	few	TRBV7-7	CASSPGRPPRNEQFF	TGTGCTAGCAGCCCTGGTCGTCCCCCCCGCAATGAGCAGTTCTTC
TRBD1	TRBJ1-5	many	TRBV27	CASREGAWGQPQHF	TGTGCCAGCCGTGAGGGGGCTTGGGGACAGCCCCAGCATTTT
NA	TRBJ1-5	NA	TRBV6-1	CASSFLQEQPQHF	TGTGCCAGCAGTTTCTTACAGGAACAGCCCCAGCATTTT
NA	TRBJ2-2	NA	TRBV24-1	CATSDRSGELFF	TGTGCCACCAGTGATCGTTCCGGGGAGCTGTTTTTT
TRBD2	TRBJ2-3	many	TRBV6-1	CASRGLAGRDTQYF	TGTGCCAGCAGGGGACTAGCGGGCCGTGATACGCAGTATTTT
NA	TRBJ1-3	many	TRBV25-1	CASSETRNTIYF	TGTGCCAGCAGTGAAACTAGAAACACCATATATTTT